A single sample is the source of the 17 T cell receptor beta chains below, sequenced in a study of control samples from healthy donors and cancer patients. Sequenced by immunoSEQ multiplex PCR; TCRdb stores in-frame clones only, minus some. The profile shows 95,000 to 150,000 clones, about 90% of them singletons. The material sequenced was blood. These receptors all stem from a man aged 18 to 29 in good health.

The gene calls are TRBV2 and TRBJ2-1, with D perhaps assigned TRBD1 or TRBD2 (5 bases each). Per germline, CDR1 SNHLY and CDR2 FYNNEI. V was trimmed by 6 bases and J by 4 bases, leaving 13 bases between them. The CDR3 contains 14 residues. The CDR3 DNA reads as TGTGCCAGCAGCGATGGGACCGGATACAATGAGCAGTTCTTC. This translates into CASSDGTGYNEQFF.

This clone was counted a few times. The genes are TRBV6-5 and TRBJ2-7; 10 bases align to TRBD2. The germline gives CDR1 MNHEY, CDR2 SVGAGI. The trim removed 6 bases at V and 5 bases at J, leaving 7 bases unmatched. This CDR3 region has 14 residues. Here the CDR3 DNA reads TGTGCCAGCAGGGTGAGCGGGAGGGGAAACGAGCAGTACTTC. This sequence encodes CASRVSGRGNEQYF.

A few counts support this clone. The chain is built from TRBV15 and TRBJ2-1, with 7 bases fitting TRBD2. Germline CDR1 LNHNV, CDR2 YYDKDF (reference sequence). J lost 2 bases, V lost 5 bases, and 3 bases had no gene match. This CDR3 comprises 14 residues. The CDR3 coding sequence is TGTGCCACCAGCGTAGCGGGCGCCTACAATGAGCAGTTCTTC. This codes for CATSVAGAYNEQFF.

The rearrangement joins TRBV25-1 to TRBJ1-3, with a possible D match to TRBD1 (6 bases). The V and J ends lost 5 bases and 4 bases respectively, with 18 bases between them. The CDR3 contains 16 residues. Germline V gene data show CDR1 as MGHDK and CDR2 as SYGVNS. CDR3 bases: TGTGCCAGCAGTCACAGGGAAATTTTGGGAGGAAACACCATATATTTT. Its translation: CASSHREILGGNTIYF.

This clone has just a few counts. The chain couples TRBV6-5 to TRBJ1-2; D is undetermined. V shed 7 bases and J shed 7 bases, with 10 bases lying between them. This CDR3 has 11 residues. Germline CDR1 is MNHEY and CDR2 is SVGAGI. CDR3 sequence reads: CASNLGGGYTF. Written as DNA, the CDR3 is TGTGCCAGCAACCTAGGTGGTGGCTACACCTTC.

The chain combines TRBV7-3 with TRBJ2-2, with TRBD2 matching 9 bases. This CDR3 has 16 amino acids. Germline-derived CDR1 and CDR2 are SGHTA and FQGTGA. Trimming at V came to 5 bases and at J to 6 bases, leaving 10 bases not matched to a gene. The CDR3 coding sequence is TGTGCCAGCAGCCCTCTTAGCGGGAGTGTGGCCGGGGAGCTGTTTTTT. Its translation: CASSPLSGSVAGELFF. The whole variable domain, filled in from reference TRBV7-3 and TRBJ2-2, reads GAGVSQTPSNKVTEKGKYVELRCDPISGHTALYWYRQSLGQGPEFLIYFQGTGAADDSGLPNDRFFAVRPEGSVSTLKIQRTERGDSAVYLCASSPLSGSVAGELFFGEGSRLTVL.

In DNA, the CDR3 is TGTGCCTGGGAATCCGGGACCGGGACGGGGAGCAATCAGCCCCAGCATTTT. Its translation: CAWESGTGTGSNQPQHF. V usage is TRBV30 and J usage is TRBJ1-5, with D perhaps matching TRBD1 (5 bases). The V end lost 5 bases, the J end lost 1 base, and 21 bases lay between the germline ends. This CDR3 is built from 17 residues. CDR1 and CDR2 from the germline V gene are GTSNPN and SVGIG (reference sequence).

The CDR3 region has the DNA TGTGCCAGCAGCCAACCGTTTGGGGGAACCGGGGAGCTGTTTTTT. This codes for CASSQPFGGTGELFF. The rearrangement uses TRBV9 and TRBJ2-2; D could derive from TRBD1 or TRBD2 (5 bases each). This CDR3 region has 15 residues. Trimming took 4 bases from V and 5 from J, leaving 15 bases between them. Germline V CDR1 and CDR2: SGDLS, YYNGEE.

The CDR3 protein is CASSPPRPLGTEAFF. CDR3 nucleotide sequence: TGTGCCAGCAGTCCCCCAAGGCCGCTGGGCACTGAAGCTTTCTTT. The chain employs TRBV27 and TRBJ1-1; D not certain. CDR3 size: 15 residues. Germline loops: CDR1 MNHEY, CDR2 SMNVEV (reference sequence). The V gene lost 5 bases and the J gene lost 4 bases, with 17 bases spanning the gap.

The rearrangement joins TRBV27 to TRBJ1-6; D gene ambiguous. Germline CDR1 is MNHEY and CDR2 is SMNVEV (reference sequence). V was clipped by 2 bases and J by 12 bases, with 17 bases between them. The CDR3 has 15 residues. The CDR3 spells CASSLDLIQRQPLHF. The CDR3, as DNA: TGTGCCAGCAGTTTAGATCTTATCCAGCGACAACCCCTCCACTTT.

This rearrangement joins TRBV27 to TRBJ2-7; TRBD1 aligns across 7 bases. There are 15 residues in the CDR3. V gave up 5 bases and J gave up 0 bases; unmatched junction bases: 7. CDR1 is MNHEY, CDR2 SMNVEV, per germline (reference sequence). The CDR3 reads CASSIRGQSSYEQYF. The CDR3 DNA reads TGTGCCAGCAGTATCCGGGGACAGTCCTCCTACGAGCAGTACTTC.

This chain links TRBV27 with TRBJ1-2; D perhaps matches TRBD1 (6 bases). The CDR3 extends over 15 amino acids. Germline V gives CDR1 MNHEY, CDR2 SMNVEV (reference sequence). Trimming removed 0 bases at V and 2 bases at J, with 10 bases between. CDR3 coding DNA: TGTGCCAGCAGTTTATCGACAGGCGACAACTATGGCTACACCTTC. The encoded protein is CASSLSTGDNYGYTF.

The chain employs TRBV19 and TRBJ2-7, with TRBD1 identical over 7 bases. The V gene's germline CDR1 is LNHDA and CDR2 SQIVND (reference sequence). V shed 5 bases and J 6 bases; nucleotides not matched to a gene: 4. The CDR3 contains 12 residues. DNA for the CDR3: TGTGCCAGTAGTCCGCCAGGGGGCGAGCAGTACTTC. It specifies CASSPPGGEQYF.

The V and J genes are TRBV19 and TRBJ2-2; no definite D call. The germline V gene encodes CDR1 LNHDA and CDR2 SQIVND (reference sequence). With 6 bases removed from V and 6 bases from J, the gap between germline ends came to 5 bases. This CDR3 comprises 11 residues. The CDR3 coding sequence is TGTGCCAGTAGGTTCTCCGGGGAGCTGTTTTTT. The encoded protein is CASRFSGELFF.

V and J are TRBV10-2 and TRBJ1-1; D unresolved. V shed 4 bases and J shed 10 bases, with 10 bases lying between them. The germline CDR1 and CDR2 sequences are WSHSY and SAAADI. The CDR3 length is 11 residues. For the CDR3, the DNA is TGCGCCAGCAGTGGGAGGGATCGAGCTTTCTTT. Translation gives CASSGRDRAFF.

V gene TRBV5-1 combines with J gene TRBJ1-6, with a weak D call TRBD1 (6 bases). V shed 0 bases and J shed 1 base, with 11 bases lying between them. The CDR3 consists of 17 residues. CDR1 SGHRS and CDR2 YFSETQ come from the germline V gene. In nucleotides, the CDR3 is TGCGCCAGCAGCTTGGACAGGGCGGGATCCTATAATTCACCCCTCCACTTT. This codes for CASSLDRAGSYNSPLHF.

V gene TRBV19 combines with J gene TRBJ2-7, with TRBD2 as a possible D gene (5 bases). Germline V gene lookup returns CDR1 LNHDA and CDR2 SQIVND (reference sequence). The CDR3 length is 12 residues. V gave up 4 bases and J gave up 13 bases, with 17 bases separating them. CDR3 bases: TGTGCCAGTAGTAGCCCGGAGAGGGTCCTTTACTTC. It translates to CASSSPERVLYF.